This entry is about one T cell receptor beta chain. This receptor's antigen is unknown. Qualities for individual bases were not recorded, and no much larger clone is one base off. Genomic DNA was used as template for profiling of TCR beta VDJ combinations and CDR3 sequences. An Illumina HiSeq 2000 was the platform used for TCR repertoire sequencing. As for the authors' bioinformatics: TRBV/TRBJ rearrangement plots, CDR3 size and DJ length profiles, and Simpson's diversity index were used to evaluate the repertoires. The most abundant DNA sequence in the deep sequencing data was taken as the immunodominant clone. CDR3 amino acid sequences were checked for sharing across subjects and were also compared against the VDJdb database and published repertoires. The public reads were run again by TCRdb, first through fastp at Q25 and then through MiXCR, and only productive beta chains were kept. Each record represents a unique CDR3 protein, reported with the most common genes and DNA among its rows. TCRdb's processing, not the authors' own work, is the source of the V and J calls. A total of about 180,000 distinct CDR3 sequences appear in this sample, 48% of them only once. The ten biggest clones cover approximately 12% of the sample.

Expansion of CD8+CD57+ cells had been shown by flow cytometry in the patients chosen for sequencing. Severe acquired aplastic anemia was diagnosed in all patients according to International Study of Aplastic Anemia and Agranulocytosis and Camitta criteria. Patients had received no therapy at the time of blood sampling. In this study, sorted CD4+ and CD8+ T cells from the blood of healthy subjects and of severe aplastic anemia patients had their TCR repertoires deep-sequenced. In the USA, patient enrollment took place under clinicaltrials.gov protocols 00001620, 01623167, 00001397, 00071045, 00081523 and 00961064. Ficoll-Paque density gradient centrifugation was used to isolate peripheral blood mononuclear cells. Before DNA extraction, CD4+ and CD8+ T cells were sorted by FACS or by magnetic beads. The germline V gene specifies SGDLS as CDR1 and YYNGEE as CDR2. V and J lose 0 bases and 0 bases, and a span of 7 bases separates them. Inclusive of the bounding cysteine and phenylalanine, the CDR3 is 16 residues long. The CDR3 DNA has 48 bases and is translated from base 1.

This entry belongs to a study of CD8+CD57+ T cells in acquired aplastic anemia (dated 2018 in TCRdb). In terms of the full investigation: Extracted DNA from sorted CD4+ and CD8+ cells averaged approximately 3 ug, ranging from roughly 0.19 to 27.4 ug. CD8+CD57+ expansion was defined as frequency above the mean frequency observed in healthy subjects.

Results the study describes overall, beyond this receptor: Patients and healthy controls showed no significant difference in CD8+ Simpson's diversity (P=0.060). Roughly 29 CD8+ CDR3 sequences were found to be shared between patients and controls, but these sequences appeared to be highly expressed in patients and within the immunodominant clones of the patients.

The clonotype was recovered from a human donor with aplastic anemia. The chain was built from TRBV9 and TRBJ2-6; confidence is insufficient to name the D gene. The sample taken for sequencing was sorted CD4+, CD8+, or CD8+CD57+ T cells (not recorded which) from PBMCs. CDR3 protein: CASSVARPSGANVLTF. In nucleotide form, the sequence is TGTGCCAGCAGCGTAGCCCGACCCTCTGGGGCCAACGTCCTGACTTTC.